This passage covers 17 T cell receptor beta chains from one sample sequenced in a study of shared clonotypes between healthy human individuals. TCRdb's table, derived via immunoSEQ multiplex PCR, lists solely in-frame clones and lacks some. The sample yields millions of clones, 90% to 95% seen once. Terminally differentiated effector memory CD45RA+ cells were excluded by CCR7 positive selection of CD45RO-negative cells. The sequencing sample was made of naive CD8+ T cells from PBMCs. These receptors all come from a man between 18 and 35 years old in good health. Some clones in this sample may be carry-over from other donors' samples.

The chain links TRBV9 to TRBJ2-5, with D maybe TRBD1 (6 bases). Germline assignment: CDR1 SGDLS and CDR2 YYNGEE. V was clipped by 4 bases and J by 1 base, with 14 bases between them. The CDR3 has 15 residues. The chain's CDR3 is CASSLRDNSQETQYF. The CDR3 region has the DNA TGTGCCAGCAGCTTAAGGGACAATAGCCAAGAGACCCAGTACTTC.

This chain joins TRBV27 and TRBJ2-1, with D uncertain. Per the germline V gene, CDR1 is MNHEY and CDR2 is SMNVEV (reference sequence). This CDR3 comprises 14 residues. V gave up 0 bases and J gave up 6 bases, with 9 bases separating them. The CDR3 coding sequence is TGTGCCAGCAGTTTATCGCCGTGGGGCAATGAGCAGTTCTTC. Residues: CASSLSPWGNEQFF.

This chain connects TRBV7-2 to TRBJ2-7, with 7 nucleotides matching TRBD2. This CDR3 region has 15 residues. J lost 0 bases, V lost 4 bases, and 6 bases had no gene match. The germline V gene encodes CDR1 SGHTA and CDR2 FQGNSA. The CDR3 here is CASSWSGESSYEQYF. CDR3 DNA sequence: TGTGCCAGCAGCTGGAGCGGGGAAAGCTCCTACGAGCAGTACTTC.

The chain is built from TRBV27 and TRBJ2-2; D gene ambiguous. The CDR3 contains 15 residues. Germline V gene data show CDR1 as MNHEY and CDR2 as SMNVEV (reference sequence). The V end lost 9 bases, the J end lost 8 bases, and 22 bases lay between the germline ends. The CDR3 loop is CASGDAANLLGELFF. The CDR3 DNA sequence: TGTGCCAGTGGGGATGCGGCTAATCTTCTTGGGGAGCTGTTTTTT.

This sequence joins TRBV6-1 and TRBJ1-2, with D uncertain. Germline V lookup: CDR1 MNHNS, CDR2 SASEGT. Trimming took 1 base from V and 4 from J, leaving 16 bases between them. The length of the CDR3 is 16 residues. CDR3 sequence (DNA): TGTGCCAGCAGTGAAGGGAGAGGTGCAACGCGCTATGGCTACACCTTC. Encoded protein: CASSEGRGATRYGYTF.

The chain combines TRBV6-4 with TRBJ1-4; D not resolved. V dropped 2 bases and J dropped 2 bases, with 9 bases sitting between them. Germline V lookup: CDR1 MRHNA, CDR2 SNTAGT. The length of the CDR3 is 15 residues. The CDR3 sequence: CASSDLQATNEKLFF. CDR3 DNA: TGTGCCAGCAGTGACCTGCAGGCTACTAATGAAAAACTGTTTTTT.

This chain uses TRBV18 with TRBJ2-1; 7 bases match TRBD1. This CDR3 has 16 residues. CDR1 and CDR2 (germline): KGHSH, LQKENI. The ends lost 0 bases at V and 12 bases at J; junction bases unmatched: 14. The CDR3 DNA reads as TGTGCCAGCTCACCACCGGTCGTGACAGGGAAGTTGGTGCAGTTCTTC. Encoded protein: CASSPPVVTGKLVQFF.

V gene TRBV7-9 combines with J gene TRBJ2-7; 13 positions agree with TRBD2. Germline values: CDR1 SEHNR, CDR2 FQNEAQ (reference sequence). The V and J ends lost 1 base and 0 bases, in that order; junction bases with no gene match: 3. This CDR3 spans 17 amino acids. The CDR3 DNA reads TGTGCCAGCAGCTTAGGAGGGACTAGCGGGGCCTCCTACGAGCAGTACTTC. Encoded protein: CASSLGGTSGASYEQYF.

The chain employs TRBV10-3 and TRBJ2-6; the D gene is possibly TRBD1 (5 bases). Germline CDR1 reads ENHRY; CDR2 reads SYGVKD. Trimming left V 10 bases short and J 0 bases short, with 10 bases between. The CDR3 is 14 residues long. The CDR3 region is CATQGNSGANVLTF. CDR3 DNA: TGTGCCACTCAGGGAAACTCTGGGGCCAACGTCCTGACTTTC.

The V call is TRBV5-1, the J call TRBJ2-1; no firm D call. The CDR3 runs 14 residues. Trimming left V 4 bases short and J 7 bases short, with 15 bases between. Looked up from germline, CDR1 is SGHRS and CDR2 is YFSETQ. For the CDR3, the DNA is TGCGCCAGCAGCCCGACCGGGTCGTTGAATGAGCAGTTCTTC. Its translation is CASSPTGSLNEQFF.

This chain uses TRBV9 with TRBJ2-1, with TRBD2 identical over 10 bases. Germline V gene sequence: CDR1 SGDLS, CDR2 YYNGEE. Unmatched junction bases numbered 6, after V lost 0 bases and J lost 6 bases. This CDR3 is built from 16 residues. The CDR3 loop is CASSVVPSGSPNEQFF. The CDR3 DNA is TGTGCCAGCAGCGTAGTGCCTAGCGGGAGTCCCAATGAGCAGTTCTTC. Drawing the rest from reference TRBV9 and TRBJ2-1, the complete variable domain is DSGVTQTPKHLITATGQRVTLRCSPRSGDLSVYWYQQSLDQGLQFLIQYYNGEERAKGNILERFSAQQFPDLHSELNLSSLELGDSALYFCASSVVPSGSPNEQFFGPGTRLTVL.

There are a few counts of this clone. J is TRBJ1-1 and V is TRBV9; the D is unclear. CDR1 and CDR2 from the germline V gene are SGDLS and YYNGEE. This CDR3 has 11 residues. Trimming removed 10 bases at V and 5 bases at J, with 12 bases between. CDR3 in amino acids: CAWGGGTEAFF. DNA for the CDR3: TGTGCCTGGGGAGGCGGGACTGAAGCTTTCTTT.

CDR3 residues: CASSLDGRNKQETQYF. The CDR3 DNA is TGTGCCAGCAGCTTAGATGGGCGGAATAAGCAAGAGACCCAGTACTTC. The chain employs TRBV11-2 and TRBJ2-5; D uncertain. Trimming pared 0 bases from V and 2 bases from J, leaving 13 bases between. CDR3 length equals 16 residues. Germline V gene data show CDR1 as SGHAT and CDR2 as FQNNGV.

The genes are TRBV4-1 and TRBJ2-7; tentatively, D is TRBD1 (6 bases). Germline-derived CDR1 and CDR2 are MGHRA and YSYEKL. V was pared by 0 bases and J by 0 bases, with 9 bases between. This CDR3 comprises 15 residues. The CDR3 sequence is CASSQDQGSSYEQYF. As DNA, the CDR3 is TGCGCCAGCAGCCAAGATCAGGGGAGCTCCTACGAGCAGTACTTC.

The CDR3 DNA follows: TGTGCCACCAGCAGAGTCGGTAGCGGGAGAGAGCAGTACTTC. It encodes CATSRVGSGREQYF. V gene TRBV15 combines with J gene TRBJ2-7; TRBD2 matches at 9 bases. The junction had 5 bases not matched to a gene; V was cut back by 1 base and J by 7 bases. Per germline, CDR1 LNHNV and CDR2 YYDKDF (reference sequence). This CDR3 has 14 amino acids. Drawing the rest from reference TRBV15 and TRBJ2-7, the complete variable domain is DAMVIQNPRYQVTQFGKPVTLSCSQTLNHNVMYWYQQKSSQAPKLLFHYYDKDFNNEADTPDNFQSRRPNTSFCFLDIRSPGLGDTAMYLCATSRVGSGREQYFGPGTRLTVT.

About this clone itself: A single base is all that separates this from a far larger clone, so a read error is likely. The CDR3 sequence: CASSLESDTQYF. CDR3 sequence (DNA): TGTGCCAGCAGCTTAGAGTCAGATACGCAGTATTTT. This chain connects TRBV7-9 to TRBJ2-3; D ambiguous. Trimming stripped 1 base from V and 4 bases from J, with 3 bases between. Germline CDR1 reads SEHNR; CDR2 reads FQNEAQ (reference sequence). This CDR3 region has 12 residues.

The rearrangement uses TRBV27 and TRBJ2-5; 7 nucleotides match TRBD2. The trim removed 6 bases at V and 5 bases at J, leaving 9 bases unmatched. In germline, CDR1 is MNHEY, CDR2 SMNVEV (reference sequence). The CDR3 extends over 14 amino acids. The CDR3 here is CASSYVGGVETQYF. CDR3 nucleotides: TGTGCCAGCAGCTACGTTGGGGGGGTGGAGACCCAGTACTTC.